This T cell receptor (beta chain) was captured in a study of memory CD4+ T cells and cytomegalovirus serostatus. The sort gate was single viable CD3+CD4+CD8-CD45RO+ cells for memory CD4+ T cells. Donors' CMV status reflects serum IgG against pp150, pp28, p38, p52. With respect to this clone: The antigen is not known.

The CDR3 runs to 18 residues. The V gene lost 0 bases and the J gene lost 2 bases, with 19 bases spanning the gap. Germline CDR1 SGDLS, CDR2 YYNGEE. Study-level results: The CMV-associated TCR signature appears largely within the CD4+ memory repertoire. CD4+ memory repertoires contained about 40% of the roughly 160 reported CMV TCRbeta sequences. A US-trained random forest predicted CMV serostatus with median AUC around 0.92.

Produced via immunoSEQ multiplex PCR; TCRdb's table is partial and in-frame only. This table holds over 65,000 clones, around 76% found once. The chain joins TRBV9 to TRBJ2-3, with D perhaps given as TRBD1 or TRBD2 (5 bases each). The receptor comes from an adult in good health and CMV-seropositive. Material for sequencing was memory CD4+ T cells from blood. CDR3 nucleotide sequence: TGTGCCAGCAGCGTAGGGGGTGGGGAGATGGGGGACACAGATACGCAGTATTTT. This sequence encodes CASSVGGGEMGDTDTQYF. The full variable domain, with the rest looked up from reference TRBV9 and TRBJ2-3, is DSGVTQTPKHLITATGQRVTLRCSPRSGDLSVYWYQQSLDQGLQFLIQYYNGEERAKGNILERFSAQQFPDLHSELNLSSLELGDSALYFCASSVGGGEMGDTDTQYFGPGTRLTVL.